This T cell receptor beta chain was captured in a study of CD8 T cells in Susac syndrome (dated by TCRdb to between 2018 and 2020). Regarding the complete study: Among the sequenced Susac syndrome patients, six had clinically active disease and under ten were in clinical remission. At the time of blood withdrawal, Susac syndrome patients were either therapy-naive, taking corticosteroids (with some also receiving IVIg), or on IVIg alone. The study used repertoire sequencing to test whether antigen drove CD8+ T cell activation and differentiation in Susac syndrome. Overall study results and their limits: The study acknowledged that relatively few individuals were included in the TCR sequencing and HLA analysis. No clonal expansion was detected in the CD4+ T cell repertoire of Susac syndrome patients.

RNA was extracted using the RNeasy kit, and roughly 0.5 to 1 ug of the RNA was reverse transcribed with random hexamers. TCR beta CDR3 regions were amplified with the immunoSEQ multiplex PCR assay covering 54 Vbeta and 13 Jbeta segments. To correct PCR amplification bias, a synthetic template baseline was used for both primer optimization and computational correction. From the authors' description of their analysis: Reads were annotated to V, D and J genes per IMGT and analyzed with immunoSEQ Analyzer, keeping only productive sequences. Clonality was calculated as one minus the Shannon entropy normalized by log2 of the number of productive unique sequences. Public and private clones were assessed among the 100 most prevalent clones of each patient and control. A clone was defined as Susac-specific if it was absent from the healthy and MS cohorts, from 1052 published viral clones and from other ImmuneACCESS disease sequences. TCRdb reprocessed the public reads (quality trimming at Q25 with fastp, clone calling with MiXCR) and kept in-frame beta chains. A single entry per CDR3 protein holds the most common genes and DNA from its merged rows. For this entry, the V and J calls and clone size follow TCRdb and not the study's own pipeline. The sample table shows under 300,000 distinct CDR3 sequences, and about 96% are seen once. About 0.1% of the sample is taken by the ten largest.

On this clonotype: The antigen it recognizes is unknown. It has no much larger one-base neighbor in the sample; base qualities were not kept.

Peripheral blood CD8+ and CD4+ T cells from healthy donors, Susac syndrome patients and multiple sclerosis patients were profiled using high-throughput TCR beta sequencing. The Susac syndrome patients fulfilled recently defined diagnostic criteria for either definite or probable disease. CD8+ TEMRA cells were enriched by FACS, while bulk CD8+ and CD4+ T cells were purified by magnetic negative isolation. Blood was drawn into EDTA tubes, processed within 24 hours, and PBMCs were isolated by density gradient centrifugation. PBMCs intended for TCR sequencing were cryopreserved in liquid nitrogen and thawed later in a water bath at 37 degrees C. A purity of at least 90% was achieved for sorted or isolated CD4+, CD8+ and CD8+ TEMRA cells. The CDR3, cysteine through phenylalanine, is 12 amino acids long. Here the CDR3 DNA is all that survives: 36 bases in frame from base 1. As encoded in the germline V gene, CDR1 is SQVTM while CDR2 is ANQGSEA. The junction carries 8 bases between V and J, which are trimmed by 5 bases and 1 base respectively.

Recombination joined TRBV29-1 with TRBJ1-1; confidence is insufficient to name the D gene. Sequenced: CD4+ T cells from PBMCs. The source is a human donor with Susac syndrome. The CDR3 corresponds to CSVIRRNTEAFF. The DNA sequence is TGCAGCGTTATCCGCCGGAACACTGAAGCTTTCTTT.